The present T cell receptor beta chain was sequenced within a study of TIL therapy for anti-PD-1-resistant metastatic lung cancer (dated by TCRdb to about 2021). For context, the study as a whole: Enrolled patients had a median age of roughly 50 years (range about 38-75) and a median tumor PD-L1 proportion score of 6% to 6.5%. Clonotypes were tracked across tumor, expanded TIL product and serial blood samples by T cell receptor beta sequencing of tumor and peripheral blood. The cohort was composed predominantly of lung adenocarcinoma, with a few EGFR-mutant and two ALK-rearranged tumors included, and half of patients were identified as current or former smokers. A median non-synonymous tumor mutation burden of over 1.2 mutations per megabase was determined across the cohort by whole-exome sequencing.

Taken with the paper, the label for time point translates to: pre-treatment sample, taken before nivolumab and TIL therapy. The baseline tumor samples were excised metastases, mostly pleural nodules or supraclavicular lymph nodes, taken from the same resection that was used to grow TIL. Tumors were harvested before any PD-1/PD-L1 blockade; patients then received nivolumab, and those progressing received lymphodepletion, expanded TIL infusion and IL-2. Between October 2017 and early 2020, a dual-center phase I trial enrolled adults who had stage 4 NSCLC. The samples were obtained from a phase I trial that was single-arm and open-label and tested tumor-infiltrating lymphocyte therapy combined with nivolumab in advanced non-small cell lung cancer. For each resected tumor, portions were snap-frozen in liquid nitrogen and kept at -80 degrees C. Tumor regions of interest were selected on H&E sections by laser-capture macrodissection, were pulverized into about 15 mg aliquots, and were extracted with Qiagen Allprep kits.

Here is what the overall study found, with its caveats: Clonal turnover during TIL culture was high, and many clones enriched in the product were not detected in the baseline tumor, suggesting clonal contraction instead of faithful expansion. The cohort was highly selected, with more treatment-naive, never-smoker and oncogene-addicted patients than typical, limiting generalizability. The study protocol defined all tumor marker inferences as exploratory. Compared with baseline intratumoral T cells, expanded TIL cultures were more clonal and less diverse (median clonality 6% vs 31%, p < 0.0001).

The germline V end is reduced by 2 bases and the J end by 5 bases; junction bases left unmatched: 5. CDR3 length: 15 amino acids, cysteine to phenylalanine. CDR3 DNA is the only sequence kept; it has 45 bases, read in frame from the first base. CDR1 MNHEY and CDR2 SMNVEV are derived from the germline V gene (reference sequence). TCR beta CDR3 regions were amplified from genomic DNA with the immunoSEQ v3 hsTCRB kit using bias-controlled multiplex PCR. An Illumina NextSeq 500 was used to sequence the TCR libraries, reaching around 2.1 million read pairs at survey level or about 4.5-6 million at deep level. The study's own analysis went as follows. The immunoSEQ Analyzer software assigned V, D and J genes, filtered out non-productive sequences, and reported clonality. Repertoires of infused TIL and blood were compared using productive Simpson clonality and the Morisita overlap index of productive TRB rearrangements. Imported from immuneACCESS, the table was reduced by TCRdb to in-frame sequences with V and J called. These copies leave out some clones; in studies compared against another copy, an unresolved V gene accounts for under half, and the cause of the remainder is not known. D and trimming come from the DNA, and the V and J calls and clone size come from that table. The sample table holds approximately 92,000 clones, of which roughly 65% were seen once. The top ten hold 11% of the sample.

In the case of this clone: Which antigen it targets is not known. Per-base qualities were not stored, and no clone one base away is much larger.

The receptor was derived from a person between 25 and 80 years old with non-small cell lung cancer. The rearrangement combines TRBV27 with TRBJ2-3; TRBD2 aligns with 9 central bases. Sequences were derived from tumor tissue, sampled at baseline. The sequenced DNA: TGTGCCAGCAGTTTACAAAGCGGGGGGTTAGATACGCAGTATTTT. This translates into CASSLQSGGLDTQYF.